This is a list of T cell receptor beta chains from one sample in a study of T cell repertoires in cytomegalovirus infection. No antigen has been assigned to these receptors. MiXCR was run by TCRdb on the reads, yielding one entry per CDR3 protein. The profile shows approximately 1,000,000 distinct CDR3 sequences, less than 40% of them singletons. The sequencing used cultured CD8+ T cells from PBMCs, collected from culture after CMV antigen stimulation. These receptors all come from a human donor in good health (CMV status not recorded). Some clones in this sample may be carry-over from other donors' samples. Both conserved end residues are part of each CDR3. A D gene is named only where the DNA matches it firmly. Expanded clones get a size class; other rows say once, few or many, or leave the size out.

d_call	v_call	clone_size	cdr3_length	j_call	cdr3_nt	cdr3_aa
TRBD2	TRBV11-1	few	17	TRBJ2-1	TGTGCCAGCAGCTTAGTATGGCCTAGCGGAACCTACAATGAGCAGTTCTTC	CASSLVWPSGTYNEQFF
TRBD2	TRBV7-8	many	15	TRBJ2-1	TGTGCCAGCAGCTTGGGACTAGTTACCTACAATGAGCAGTTCTTC	CASSLGLVTYNEQFF
.	TRBV7-8	many	13	TRBJ1-4	TGTGCCAGCAGCCCCGTCGGACAGTATTCACTGTTTTTT	CASSPVGQYSLFF
.	TRBV6-1	.	14	TRBJ2-3	TGTGCCAGCAGTTGGGGGGAAAACACAGATACGCAGTATTTT	CASSWGENTDTQYF
.	TRBV11-3	few	14	TRBJ2-7	TGTGCCAGCTCCGCCAGGGGCTATCCCCACGAGCAGTACTTC	CASSARGYPHEQYF
.	TRBV5-1	.	15	TRBJ2-7	TGCGCCAGCAGCTACTCTTCCGGCAGAGCCTACGAGCAGTACTTC	CASSYSSGRAYEQYF
.	TRBV10-2	.	17	TRBJ1-2	TGCGCCAGCAGTGAGAAGTCAAGCTACACGTCAAACTATGGCTACACCTTC	CASSEKSSYTSNYGYTF
.	TRBV4-1	few	15	TRBJ2-3	TGCGCCAGCAGCCAAGATCTATTGGGGGAGGATACGCAGTATTTT	CASSQDLLGEDTQYF
TRBD1	TRBV27	.	15	TRBJ2-7	TGTGCCAGCAGTACATCCGGGACAGGGCCCTACGAGCAGTACTTC	CASSTSGTGPYEQYF
TRBD2	TRBV7-9	few	16	TRBJ2-5	TGTGCCAGCAGCCCCTGGCCACTAGCGCCGCAGGAGACCCAGTACTTC	CASSPWPLAPQETQYF
.	TRBV4-1	few	15	TRBJ1-1	TGCGCCAGCAGCCAAGAAGAACAGGGGAACACTGAAGCTTTCTTT	CASSQEEQGNTEAFF
.	TRBV6-5	.	13	TRBJ2-7	TGTGCCAGCAGTTACTTCCCGGACTACGAGCAGTACTTC	CASSYFPDYEQYF
.	TRBV20-1	few	16	TRBJ2-1	TGCAGTGCTAGGGGATTGGGGGCTAGTTCCTACAATGAGCAGTTCTTC	CSARGLGASSYNEQFF
.	TRBV6-1	few	13	TRBJ2-1	TGTGCCAGCACCTTTGACGTCTACAATGAGCAGTTCTTC	CASTFDVYNEQFF
.	TRBV28	.	13	TRBJ1-2	TGTGCCAGCACCCCCACGGGGGTAGCAGGCTACACCTTC	CASTPTGVAGYTF
TRBD1	TRBV12-3/TRBV12-4	few	13	TRBJ2-5	TGTGCCAGCACCCTGGACAGGGCGGAGACCCAGTACTTC	CASTLDRAETQYF
TRBD1	TRBV4-1	.	16	TRBJ2-7	TGCGCCAGCAGCCAAGATCCCGGGACAGGGGTCTACGAGCAGTACTTC	CASSQDPGTGVYEQYF
TRBD2	TRBV2	.	16	TRBJ2-1	TGTGCCAGCAGTGAAGCGAGCGGGGGGGCGCCTAATGAGCAGTTCTTC	CASSEASGGAPNEQFF
TRBD2	TRBV27	few	15	TRBJ2-3	TGTGCCAGCAGTCGTCTAGCGGGGGTTGGAGATACGCAGTATTTT	CASSRLAGVGDTQYF
TRBD1	TRBV19	few	15	TRBJ1-2	TGTGCCAGTAGTATTGACAGGGGCCCGGCCTATGGCTACACCTTC	CASSIDRGPAYGYTF
TRBD1	TRBV12-5	.	15	TRBJ2-5	TGTGCTAGTGGTTTGTGGCAGGGGGTAGGCGAGACCCAGTACTTC	CASGLWQGVGETQYF
.	TRBV6-6	.	13	TRBJ2-7	TGTGCCAGCAGTTCCGTTGGAATTTACGAGCAGTACTTC	CASSSVGIYEQYF
.	TRBV6-6	few	11	TRBJ2-5	TGTGCCAGCACCAACGCCGAGACCCAGTACTTC	CASTNAETQYF
.	TRBV5-6	.	16	TRBJ1-1	TGTGCCAGCAGCTTGACAGAGGGCAGGTGGGGCACTGAAGCTTTCTTT	CASSLTEGRWGTEAFF
TRBD1	TRBV5-1	.	16	TRBJ1-4	TGCGCCAGCCAAACCGGGACAGGGTTGGTTAATGAAAAACTGTTTTTT	CASQTGTGLVNEKLFF
.	TRBV6-2/TRBV6-3	.	13	TRBJ2-2	TGTGCCAGCAGTCCCTACAAGACCGGGGAGCTGTTTTTT	CASSPYKTGELFF
.	TRBV7-2	many	12	TRBJ1-2	TGTGCCAGCAGCCCGGACCCCCTCGGCTACACCTTC	CASSPDPLGYTF
.	TRBV7-2	many	14	TRBJ1-5	TGTGCCAGCAGCTTAGCGCTCGGCAATCAGCCCCAGCATTTT	CASSLALGNQPQHF
.	TRBV15	.	13	TRBJ1-1	TGTGCCACCAGCAGGACGATGAACACTGAAGCTTTCTTT	CATSRTMNTEAFF
.	TRBV27	.	13	TRBJ2-7	TGTGCCAGCAGGCTATCTACGACCTACGAGCAGTACTTC	CASRLSTTYEQYF
TRBD1	TRBV27	.	14	TRBJ2-1	TGTGCCAGCAGTCCGGGACAGACCAACAATGAGCAGTTCTTC	CASSPGQTNNEQFF
.	TRBV28	.	14	TRBJ1-6	TGTGCCAGCAGTTTTTATGGGGATAATTCACCCCTCCACTTT	CASSFYGDNSPLHF
TRBD1	TRBV7-8	.	16	TRBJ1-1	TGTGCCAGCAGCTTAGGAGCACAGGGGAGAGGGACTGAAGCTTTCTTT	CASSLGAQGRGTEAFF
.	TRBV7-9	.	17	TRBJ2-2	TGTGCCAGCAGCTTAGCACGGCGCGACCCGAACACCGGGGAGCTGTTTTTT	CASSLARRDPNTGELFF
.	TRBV19	many	14	TRBJ1-1	TGTGCCAGTAGTCTCCGGGAAGGGGCCACTGAAGCTTTCTTT	CASSLREGATEAFF
TRBD1	TRBV6-1	many	15	TRBJ1-3	TGTGCCAGCAGTGAAGAGACAGGGACTGGAAACACCATATATTTT	CASSEETGTGNTIYF
.	TRBV7-2	many	15	TRBJ1-2	TGTGCCAGCAGCCCGTCGTCGACCGCTAACTATGGCTACACCTTC	CASSPSSTANYGYTF
.	TRBV12-3/TRBV12-4	.	13	TRBJ1-2	TGTGCCAGCAACCTGAGGGGCGCGGATGGCTACACCTTC	CASNLRGADGYTF
TRBD2	TRBV5-1	few	17	TRBJ2-1	TGCGCCAGCAGCTTTTTAGCGGGGGGAGGCTCCTACAATGAGCAGTTCTTC	CASSFLAGGGSYNEQFF
TRBD2	TRBV12-3/TRBV12-4	few	19	TRBJ2-3	TGTGCCAGCAGTCTTAGCTCCGGGACTAGCGGGGGGGTCACAGATACGCAGTATTTT	CASSLSSGTSGGVTDTQYF
TRBD1	TRBV27	.	12	TRBJ1-1	TGTGCCAGCCGAAGACAGGGAACTGAAGCTTTCTTT	CASRRQGTEAFF
.	TRBV7-3	few	15	TRBJ2-5	TGTGCCAGCAGCCTAACACCGGGACAAGGAGAGACCCAGTACTTC	CASSLTPGQGETQYF
.	TRBV7-9	many	12	TRBJ2-2	TGTGCCAGCAGCTGGTACACCGGGGAGCTGTTTTTT	CASSWYTGELFF
TRBD1	TRBV7-8	many	18	TRBJ2-4	TGTGCCAGCACCCGCAACCTGGACAGGGGCCTGGCCAAAAACATTCAGTACTTC	CASTRNLDRGLAKNIQYF
.	TRBV7-2	many	15	TRBJ1-1	TGTGCCAGCAGCTTACCCGATCAGGAGTACACTGAAGCTTTCTTT	CASSLPDQEYTEAFF
TRBD2	TRBV7-6	.	17	TRBJ2-1	TGTGCCAGCAGCTTTGTACCCGGGACTAGCGGGGGGAATGAGCAGTTCTTC	CASSFVPGTSGGNEQFF
.	TRBV19	.	14	TRBJ2-1	TGTGCCAGTAGTATTACCTTCTCCTACAATGAGCAGTTCTTC	CASSITFSYNEQFF
.	TRBV29-1	few	13	TRBJ2-3	TGCAGCGCCCGACTGACAAGCACAGATACGCAGTATTTT	CSARLTSTDTQYF
.	TRBV25-1	.	14	TRBJ2-3	TGTGCCAGCAGTAGATACAGGGAATCAGATACGCAGTATTTT	CASSRYRESDTQYF
TRBD1	TRBV19	.	14	TRBJ2-1	TGTGCCAGTAGTATAAGGACAGGGATAGATGAGCAGTTCTTC	CASSIRTGIDEQFF
.	TRBV28	.	15	TRBJ1-3	TGTGCCAGCAGTGAAACAGGGAACTCCCTAAACACCATATATTTT	CASSETGNSLNTIYF
TRBD1	TRBV7-6	.	14	TRBJ1-2	TGTGCCAGCAGCTTAGCGGGACAGAGCTATGGCTTCACCTTC	CASSLAGQSYGFTF
TRBD2	TRBV28	.	15	TRBJ2-1	TGTGCCAGCAGCATAGTGGGAGCGGGGGAAAATGAGCAGTTCTTC	CASSIVGAGENEQFF
.	TRBV5-5	.	12	TRBJ2-3	TGTGCCAGCAGCCCCCGTTTGGAGGAGCAGTATTTT	CASSPRLEEQYF
.	TRBV7-9	few	16	TRBJ1-4	TGTGCCAGCAGCTTAGAAGGGTGGACGAGTAATGAAAAACTGTTTTTT	CASSLEGWTSNEKLFF
.	TRBV4-1	few	15	TRBJ1-2	TGCGCCAGCAGCCAAGTTCCACAGGGCAACTATGGCTACACCTTC	CASSQVPQGNYGYTF
TRBD2	TRBV5-4	.	15	TRBJ2-1	TGTGCCAGCAGCGTCGGACTAGCGGGGCACAATGAGCAGTTCTTC	CASSVGLAGHNEQFF